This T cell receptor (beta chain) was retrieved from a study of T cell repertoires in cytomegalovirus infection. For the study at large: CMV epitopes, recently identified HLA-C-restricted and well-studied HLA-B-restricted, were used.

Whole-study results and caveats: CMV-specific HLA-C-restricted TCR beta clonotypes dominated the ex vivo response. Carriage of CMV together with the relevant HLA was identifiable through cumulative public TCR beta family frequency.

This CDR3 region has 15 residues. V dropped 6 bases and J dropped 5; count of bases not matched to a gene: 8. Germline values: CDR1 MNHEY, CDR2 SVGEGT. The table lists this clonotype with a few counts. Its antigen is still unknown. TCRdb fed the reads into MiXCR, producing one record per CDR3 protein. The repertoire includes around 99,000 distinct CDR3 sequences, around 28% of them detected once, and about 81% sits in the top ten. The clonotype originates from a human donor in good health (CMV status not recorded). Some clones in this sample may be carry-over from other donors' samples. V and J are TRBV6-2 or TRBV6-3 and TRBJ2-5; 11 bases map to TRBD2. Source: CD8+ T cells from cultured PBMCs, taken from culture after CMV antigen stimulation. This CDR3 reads CASRPRLAGSETQYF. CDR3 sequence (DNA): TGTGCCAGCAGGCCGAGACTAGCGGGGTCGGAGACCCAGTACTTC.